This T cell receptor beta chain was captured in a study of blood T cell repertoires in COVID-19. Overall study: The analysed material was cDNA or gDNA that came from T cells, B-cell-depleted T cells, or PBMCs.

This CDR3 has 15 residues. The germline V gene encodes CDR1 KGHSH and CDR2 LQKENI. The V gene end was trimmed by 6 bases and the J gene end by 5 bases; junction bases not matched to a gene: 7. This clone was counted once. In the original processing: Estimates of nucleated cell counts were drawn from the amplification of reference gene primers. TCRdb's table, derived via immunoSEQ multiplex PCR, lists solely in-frame clones and lacks some. V, J and clone size reflect that table, while D and trimming were determined from the DNA. The table lists about 170,000 clones, 85% to 90% of them singletons, with under 3% in the top ten.

This TCR was recovered from an elderly woman with COVID-19, enrolled during active disease. The rearrangement uses TRBV18 and TRBJ1-6; 7 positions match TRBD1. Input material: peripheral blood. This CDR3 is CASSPGTANNSPLHF. The CDR3 region has the DNA TGTGCCAGCTCGCCCGGGACAGCAAATAATTCACCCCTCCACTTT. Supplemented by reference TRBV18 and TRBJ1-6, the full variable domain reads NAGVMQNPRHLVRRRGQEARLRCSPMKGHSHVYWYRQLPEEGLKFMVYLQKENIIDESGMPKERFSAEFPKEGPSILRIQQVVRGDSAAYFCASSPGTANNSPLHFGNGTRLTVT.